This T cell receptor (beta chain) emerged from a study of post-analysis software for immune sequencing data. In the study overall: Recorded subtypes: relapsing-remitting, secondary progressive, progressive-relapsing; some patients unannotated.

Regarding the study as a whole: Four or five TRBV segments (TRBV5-6, TRBV5-1 and TRBV20-1 among them) occurred more frequently in patients than in controls.

This CDR3 contains 14 residues. Trimming took off 1 base at V and 6 bases at J, with 15 bases between the two ends. Germline values: CDR1 SQVTM, CDR2 ANQGSEA. About this clonotype itself: The antigen remains undetermined.

Libraries were made from TCR beta cDNA, and they carried unique molecular identifiers. T cells numbering about 0.85 to 10 million yielded some 500,000 cDNA molecules. TCRdb called the PCR reads again in MiXCR, with one record for every CDR3 protein. Here the sample spans about 800,000 distinct CDR3 sequences, roughly 27% being singletons. The chain joins TRBV29-1 to TRBJ1-1, with a weak D call TRBD1 (5 bases). The sequencing sample was made of blood. The clonotype was recovered from a girl aged 5 to 17 with multiple sclerosis. The CDR3 nucleotides are TGCAGCGTTGAAGCCCAACAGCGGGGGGCTGAAGCTTTCTTT. This codes for CSVEAQQRGAEAFF.